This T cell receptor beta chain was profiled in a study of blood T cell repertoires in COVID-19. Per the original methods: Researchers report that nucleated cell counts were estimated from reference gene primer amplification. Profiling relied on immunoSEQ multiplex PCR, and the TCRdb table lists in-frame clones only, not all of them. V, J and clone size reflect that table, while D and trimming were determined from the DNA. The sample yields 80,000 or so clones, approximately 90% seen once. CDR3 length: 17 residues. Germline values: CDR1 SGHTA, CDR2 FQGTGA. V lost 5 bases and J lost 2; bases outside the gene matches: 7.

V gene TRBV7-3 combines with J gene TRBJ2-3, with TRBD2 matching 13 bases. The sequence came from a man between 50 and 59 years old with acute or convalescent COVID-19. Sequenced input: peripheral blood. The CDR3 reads CASSPTSGGYNTDTQYF. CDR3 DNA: TGTGCCAGCAGCCCGACTAGCGGGGGGTACAACACAGATACGCAGTATTTT. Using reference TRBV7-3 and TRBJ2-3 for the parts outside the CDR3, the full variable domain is GAGVSQTPSNKVTEKGKYVELRCDPISGHTALYWYRQSLGQGPEFLIYFQGTGAADDSGLPNDRFFAVRPEGSVSTLKIQRTERGDSAVYLCASSPTSGGYNTDTQYFGPGTRLTVL.